This T cell receptor (beta chain) was sequenced during a study of cytomegalovirus exposure and HLA in healthy donors. The overall study: Earlier findings included some 120 million unique TCR beta sequences obtained from about 180 million T cells.

The PCR contained 60 Vbeta and 13 Jbeta primers. The data were produced by immunoSEQ multiplex PCR, yet TCRdb's version contains in-frame clones alone and is incomplete. There are roughly 80,000 clones in the sample, with around 1.1% held by the top ten. The trim removed 3 bases at V and 0 bases at J, leaving 16 bases unmatched. The CDR3 consists of 20 residues. CDR1 is KGHSH and CDR2 is LQKENI in the germline V gene. This chain connects TRBV18 to TRBJ2-3; 9 bases line up with TRBD2. The sequence came from a woman aged 25 to 39 in good health and CMV-seronegative. The sequencing input was PBMCs. CDR3 nucleotide sequence: TGTGCCAGCTCACCCCGGAAATGGCGGGGGGGTCCGACCAGCACAGATACGCAGTATTTT. This gives the protein CASSPRKWRGGPTSTDTQYF.